This T cell receptor (beta chain) was captured by sequencing in a study of blood T cell repertoires in COVID-19. Looking at the study overall: Researchers got acute and convalescent COVID-19 samples from the United States, Italy and Spain. Sources were T cells, B-cell-depleted T cells, or PBMCs; the material itself was cDNA or gDNA.

This clone came up a few times. Original data processing: Reference gene primer amplification yielded estimated nucleated cell counts. Sequencing was performed with immunoSEQ multiplex PCR; in TCRdb, only in-frame clones are kept and a portion is missing. The DNA was the basis for D and trimming; V, J and clone size are from that table. The table includes 88,000 or so clones, roughly 83% detected once. The CDR3 has 14 amino acids. Trimming stripped 0 bases from V and 10 bases from J, with 13 bases between. In germline, CDR1 is LGHDT, CDR2 YNNKEL (reference sequence). The chain uses TRBV3-1 (or the pseudogene TRBV3-2) and TRBJ2-1; tentative D call: TRBD1 (6 bases). This receptor was taken from a human donor in a cohort sampled during active COVID-19. Material for sequencing was peripheral blood. In DNA form, the CDR3 reads TGTGCCAGCAGCCAAGATTTCACAGGGCGAGAGCAGTTCTTC. It encodes CASSQDFTGREQFF.